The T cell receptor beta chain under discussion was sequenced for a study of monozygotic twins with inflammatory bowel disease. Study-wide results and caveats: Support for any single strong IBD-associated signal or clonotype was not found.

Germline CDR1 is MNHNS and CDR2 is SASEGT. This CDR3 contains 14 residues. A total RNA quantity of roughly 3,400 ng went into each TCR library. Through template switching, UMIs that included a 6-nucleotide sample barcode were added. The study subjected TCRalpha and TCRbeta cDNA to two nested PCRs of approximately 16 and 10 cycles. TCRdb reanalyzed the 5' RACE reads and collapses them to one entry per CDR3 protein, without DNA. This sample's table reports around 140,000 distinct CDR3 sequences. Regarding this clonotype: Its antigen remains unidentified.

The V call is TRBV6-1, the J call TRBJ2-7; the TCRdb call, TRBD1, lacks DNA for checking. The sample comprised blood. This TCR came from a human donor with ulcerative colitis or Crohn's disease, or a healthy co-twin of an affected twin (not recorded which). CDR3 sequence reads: CATAHPQTTYEQYF.